Listed here are 24 T cell receptor beta chains from one sample, sequenced in a study of T cell responses to AZD1222 COVID-19 vaccine. Data came from immunoSEQ multiplex PCR; TCRdb stores just in-frame clones and leaves some out. The data contain 200,000 or so clones, roughly 92% of them singletons. Sequenced material: peripheral blood, taken 28 days after the second AZD1222 dose. The receptors were sampled from an adult who received the AZD1222 COVID-19 vaccine.

This chain links TRBV27 with TRBJ2-1; possibly TRBD1 or TRBD2 for D (5 bases each). The CDR3 contains 14 residues. Per germline, CDR1 MNHEY and CDR2 SMNVEV (reference sequence). Trimming removed 3 bases at V and 5 bases at J, with 11 bases between. The CDR3 DNA reads TGTGCCAGCAGTTTTGTTCGAGGGGACAATGAGCAGTTCTTC. Amino acids: CASSFVRGDNEQFF.

The chain carries TRBV10-3 and TRBJ1-5; D perhaps matches TRBD1 (5 bases). This CDR3 comprises 14 residues. V lost 2 bases to trimming and J lost 6 bases, with 11 bases between them. Germline lookup yields CDR1 ENHRY and CDR2 SYGVKD. The CDR3 spells CAISEGTNLQPQHF. In DNA form, the CDR3 reads TGTGCCATCAGTGAGGGGACGAACCTTCAGCCCCAGCATTTT.

The chain couples TRBV28 to TRBJ1-3; D is uncertain. V shed 5 bases and J shed 1 base, with 9 bases lying between them. The germline V gene encodes CDR1 MDHEN and CDR2 SYDVKM. This CDR3 spans 14 amino acids. CDR3 amino acids: CASSRSGSGNTIYF. DNA of the CDR3: TGTGCCAGCAGTCGTTCCGGGTCTGGAAACACCATATATTTT.

The chain is built from TRBV11-2 and TRBJ2-1; D uncertain. Germline V lookup: CDR1 SGHAT, CDR2 FQNNGV. Trimming cost V 1 base and J 12 bases, with 10 bases left between them. There are 12 residues in the CDR3. Written as DNA, the CDR3 is TGTGCCAGCAGCTTAGGTTCTAGAGGGCAGTTCTTC. Amino acid sequence: CASSLGSRGQFF.

V and J are TRBV19 and TRBJ2-7; 7 nucleotides match TRBD2. The CDR3 loop spans 14 amino acids. V lost 5 bases to trimming and J lost 6 bases; unmatched junction nucleotides: 10. Germline V CDR1 and CDR2: LNHDA, SQIVND (reference sequence). In DNA, the CDR3 is TGTGCCAGTAGTTCCAGCGGGGATGGCGGCGAGCAGTACTTC. Amino acids: CASSSSGDGGEQYF.

J is TRBJ1-2 and V is TRBV7-3; D uncertain. CDR3 length: 13 residues. V shed 2 bases and J shed 5 bases, with 9 bases lying between them. The germline gives CDR1 SGHTA, CDR2 FQGTGA. CDR3 nucleotides: TGTGCCAGCAGCTTAGGCGAGGGTTATGGCTACACCTTC. Protein product: CASSLGEGYGYTF. The full variable domain, rest sourced from reference TRBV7-3 and TRBJ1-2, is GAGVSQTPSNKVTEKGKYVELRCDPISGHTALYWYRQSLGQGPEFLIYFQGTGAADDSGLPNDRFFAVRPEGSVSTLKIQRTERGDSAVYLCASSLGEGYGYTFGSGTRLTVV.

The genes are TRBV27 and TRBJ1-6, with D perhaps TRBD1 (5 bases). The CDR3 loop spans 14 amino acids. From germline, CDR1 is MNHEY and CDR2 SMNVEV (reference sequence). Trimming shortened V by 6 bases and J by 4 bases, and 10 bases separated the two germline ends. The CDR3 region has the DNA TGTGCCAGCAGCTTGACAGTTTATAATTCACCCCTCCACTTT. Its translation is CASSLTVYNSPLHF.

CDR3 DNA: TGTGCCAGCAGCCAGCCGGGACAGACCACAGATACGCAGTATTTT. The encoded protein is CASSQPGQTTDTQYF. This rearrangement joins TRBV14 to TRBJ2-3, with 7 positions matching TRBD1. The germline gives CDR1 SGHDN, CDR2 FVKESK. The CDR3 is 15 amino acids. The V and J ends lost 3 bases and 2 bases, in that order; junction bases with no gene match: 5.

The chain joins TRBV6-5 to TRBJ2-2, with 7 bases lining up with TRBD2. Losses at the gene ends were 8 bases for V and 4 bases for J; bases not matched to a gene: 7. The CDR3 has 14 amino acids. Germline-derived CDR1 and CDR2 are MNHEY and SVGAGI. Here the CDR3 reads CASGLAVFTGELFF. The CDR3 coding sequence is TGTGCCAGCGGGCTAGCGGTATTCACCGGGGAGCTGTTTTTT.

This clone was seen a few times. This CDR3 reads CASSFRGGGYTF. The CDR3 DNA reads as TGTGCCAGCAGCTTCCGGGGTGGTGGCTACACCTTC. This rearrangement joins TRBV5-8 to TRBJ1-2; no clear D. V dropped 2 bases and J dropped 7 bases, with 9 bases sitting between them. The CDR3 spans 12 residues. Germline CDR1 reads SGHTS; CDR2 reads YDEGEE.

CDR3 nucleotide sequence: TGTCCGCAGCAGCCAGGGGGGGATCTAAGCACTGAAGCTTTCTTT. Protein: CPQQPGGDLSTEAFF. The chain has TRBV3-1 (or the pseudogene TRBV3-2) and TRBJ1-1; TRBD1 agrees at 7 bases. The germline V gene has CDR1 LGHDT and CDR2 YNNKEL (reference sequence). This CDR3 contains 15 residues.

The CDR3 DNA is TGTGCCACCAGCATCGACAGGGGCCACACTGAAGCTTTCTTT. Amino acid sequence: CATSIDRGHTEAFF. The chain has TRBV15 and TRBJ1-1; TRBD1 matches 8 bases. The CDR3 has 14 amino acids. The germline gives CDR1 LNHNV, CDR2 YYDKDF (reference sequence). V lost 4 bases, J lost 3 bases, and 4 bases stayed unmatched. The full variable domain, its missing parts supplied by reference TRBV15 and TRBJ1-1, is DAMVIQNPRYQVTQFGKPVTLSCSQTLNHNVMYWYQQKSSQAPKLLFHYYDKDFNNEADTPDNFQSRRPNTSFCFLDIRSPGLGDTAMYLCATSIDRGHTEAFFGQGTRLTVV.

The chain recombines TRBV19 with TRBJ2-7; 8 bases match TRBD1. The CDR3 totals 17 residues. Germline-derived CDR1 and CDR2 are LNHDA and SQIVND (reference sequence). V lost 6 bases to trimming and J lost 5 bases; unmatched junction nucleotides: 18. CDR3: CASSPITGGPFFNEQYF. CDR3 in DNA: TGTGCCAGTAGCCCTATAACAGGGGGGCCCTTTTTCAACGAGCAGTACTTC.

The J gene is TRBJ1-1, the V gene TRBV6-5, with TRBD1 as a possible D gene (5 bases). The germline gives CDR1 MNHEY, CDR2 SVGAGI. The CDR3 has 14 residues. V was pared by 4 bases and J by 0 bases, with 9 bases between. As DNA, the CDR3 is TGTGCCAGCAGTTCACGGGGGATGAACACTGAAGCTTTCTTT. It translates to CASSSRGMNTEAFF.

V and J are TRBV11-2 and TRBJ2-5; D might be TRBD1 (6 bases). This CDR3 contains 13 residues. Germline V gene sequence: CDR1 SGHAT, CDR2 FQNNGV. V was cut by 5 bases and J by 4 bases, with 11 bases left in between. The CDR3 here is CASSLDRTETQYF. DNA of the CDR3: TGTGCCAGCAGCCTCGACAGGACAGAGACCCAGTACTTC.

The genes are TRBV7-2 and TRBJ2-7; D not certain. There are 12 residues in the CDR3. Per germline, CDR1 SGHTA and CDR2 FQGNSA. Trimming stripped 1 base from V and 3 bases from J, with 4 bases between. CDR3 sequence reads: CASSLGVYEQYF. The CDR3 DNA reads TGTGCCAGCAGCTTAGGGGTCTACGAGCAGTACTTC.

Notes on this clone: At the DNA level, this CDR3 is encoded by other sequences in the same sample as well. CDR3 bases: TGTGCCAGCAGTTACTCGAAAGGCTACGAGCAGTACTTC. Translated, it gives CASSYSKGYEQYF. The gene calls are TRBV6-5 and TRBJ2-7; D not resolved. Trimming left V 0 bases short and J 3 bases short, with 6 bases between. The CDR3 is made up of 13 amino acids. Germline loops: CDR1 MNHEY, CDR2 SVGAGI.

The chain combines TRBV11-3 with TRBJ2-2; no reliable D call. The V and J ends lost 5 bases and 0 bases respectively, with 10 bases between them. Germline CDR1 SGHNT, CDR2 YENEEA. This CDR3 has 15 residues. CDR3 in amino acids: CASSLRHTNTGELFF. CDR3 DNA: TGTGCCAGCAGCCTCAGACACACGAACACCGGGGAGCTGTTTTTT.

This CDR3 is CASSQDSPTSGGVADTQYF. The CDR3 DNA is TGCGCCAGCAGCCAAGACTCCCCTACTAGCGGGGGGGTGGCAGATACGCAGTATTTT. The rearrangement uses TRBV4-1 and TRBJ2-3; 13 bases fit TRBD2. The CDR3 extends over 19 amino acids. Germline values: CDR1 MGHRA, CDR2 YSYEKL. V trimming: 0 bases; J trimming: 4 bases; junction bases outside the gene matches: 10.

The rearrangement links TRBV5-1 to TRBJ2-2, with D hard to call. Per germline, CDR1 SGHRS and CDR2 YFSETQ. The germline V and J ends were trimmed by 1 base and 7 bases, with 11 bases remaining between them. The CDR3 spans 14 residues. CDR3 nucleotide sequence: TGCGCCAGCAGCTTGTCGACTCCAGGCGGGGAGCTGTTTTTT. It encodes CASSLSTPGGELFF.

The V call is TRBV10-2, the J call TRBJ2-3; 11 nucleotides align to TRBD2. Trimming took 0 bases from V and 6 from J; bases not matched to a gene: 8. This CDR3 comprises 17 residues. Germline values: CDR1 WSHSY, CDR2 SAAADI. Here the CDR3 reads CASSESISGGAGDTQYF. DNA of the CDR3: TGCGCCAGCAGTGAGTCGATTAGCGGGGGGGCCGGGGATACGCAGTATTTT.

The chain recombines TRBV5-1 with TRBJ1-2; maybe TRBD1 (6 bases). Trimming removed 4 bases from V and 7 bases from J, with 17 bases in between. Per germline, CDR1 SGHRS and CDR2 YFSETQ. This CDR3 is built from 14 residues. CDR3 DNA sequence: TGCGCCAGCAGCCGGGCAGGGGAAGGTTCTGGCTACACCTTC. Protein sequence: CASSRAGEGSGYTF.

The rearrangement uses TRBV19 and TRBJ2-1; no clear D. The germline V gene has CDR1 LNHDA and CDR2 SQIVND (reference sequence). V was pared by 5 bases and J by 1 base, with 15 bases between. This CDR3 contains 16 residues. The CDR3 nucleotides read TGTGCCAGTAGTCCTCCGGGCCCGGGTTCCTACAATGAGCAGTTCTTC. It codes for CASSPPGPGSYNEQFF. Full variable domain (missing parts from reference TRBV19 and TRBJ2-1): DGGITQSPKYLFRKEGQNVTLSCEQNLNHDAMYWYRQDPGQGLRLIYYSQIVNDFQKGDIAEGYSVSREKKESFPLTVTSAQKNPTAFYLCASSPPGPGSYNEQFFGPGTRLTVL.

The J gene is TRBJ1-1, the V gene TRBV6-5, with TRBD1 identical over 9 bases. The junction had 12 bases not matched to a gene; V was cut back by 6 bases and J by 13 bases. This CDR3 is 13 amino acids long. CDR1 is MNHEY, CDR2 SVGAGI, per germline. The CDR3 loop reads CASSHPGTGLDFF. CDR3 DNA sequence: TGTGCCAGCAGCCACCCAGGGACAGGGTTGGATTTCTTT.